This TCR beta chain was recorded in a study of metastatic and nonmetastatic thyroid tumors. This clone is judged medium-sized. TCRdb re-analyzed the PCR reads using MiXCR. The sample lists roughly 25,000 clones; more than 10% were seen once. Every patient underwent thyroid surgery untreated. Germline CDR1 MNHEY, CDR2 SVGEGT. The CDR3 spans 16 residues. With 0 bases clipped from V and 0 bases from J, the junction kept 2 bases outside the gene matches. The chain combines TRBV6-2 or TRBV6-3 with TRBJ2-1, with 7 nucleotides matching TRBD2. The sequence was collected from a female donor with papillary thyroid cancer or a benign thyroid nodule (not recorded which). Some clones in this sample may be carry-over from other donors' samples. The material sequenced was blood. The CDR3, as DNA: TGTGCCAGCAGTTACTCCGGCGGGGGCTCCTACAATGAGCAGTTCTTC. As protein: CASSYSGGGSYNEQFF.